This paragraph covers one TCR beta chain sequence. Its antigen is currently unknown. This sample was taken from a study of T cell responses to AZD1222 COVID-19 vaccine. Study-wide findings and caveats: Females outnumbered males among donors, who were mostly white British; clonal diversity was possibly underestimated.

The CDR3 consists of 17 residues. TCRdb's table, derived via immunoSEQ multiplex PCR, lists solely in-frame clones and lacks some. Counted here are roughly 150,000 clones, 90% to 95% occurring once; the ten biggest clones make up about 2.5%. The chain links TRBV21-1 to TRBJ2-1; the table names TRBD2, a call not compared with the DNA. TRBV21-1 is a recognized pseudogene. This sequence originates from an adult in good health. The starting material was peripheral blood, obtained on day 0 of AZD1222 vaccination. The CDR3 bases are TGTGCCAGCAGCAAAGAGGGAGGGGGAGTTTTGTACAATGAGCAGTTCTTC. Translating gives CASSKEGGGVLYNEQFF.